The clone carrying this T cell receptor (beta chain) was observed a handful of times. Its matching antigen is unknown. These data come from a study of blood T cells in healthy people across ages. Regarding the study as a whole: The recorded TCR beta diversity per million T cells decreased in a roughly linear manner with age. Higher diversity, along with more naive CD4+ cells, distinguished long-lived donors from aged donors. Expanded clonotype changes were possibly confounded by unknown donor CMV status.

Trimming took off 1 base at V and 0 bases at J, with 15 bases between the two ends. CDR3 length equals 17 residues. The V gene's germline CDR1 is LGHNA and CDR2 YNFKEQ. Alongside a J-beta primer mix, a sample-barcoded 5' primer served in a second PCR lasting about 7 to 11 cycles. TCRdb re-derived calls from the 5' RACE reads in MiXCR, one entry per CDR3 protein. The data hold approximately 290,000 distinct CDR3 sequences, with around 29% observed a single time. Individuals who donated were healthy Caucasians from Russia aged roughly 6 to 100. Sequencing was carried out using blood. The clonotype was recovered from a woman in her 70s in good health. The V call is TRBV4-2, the J call TRBJ2-5, with D perhaps TRBD1 or TRBD2 (5 bases each). The CDR3 loop is CASSQGDGGLYQETQYF. The CDR3 bases are TGTGCCAGCAGCCAAGGGGACGGCGGTTTGTACCAAGAGACCCAGTACTTC.